The clone carrying this TCR beta chain was seen only a few times. This sample was included in a study of cytomegalovirus exposure and HLA in healthy donors. The CDR3 runs to 18 residues. In the PCR, 60 Vbeta and 13 Jbeta primers were used. How the authors handled the data: Roughly 80 million unique TCR beta chains, roughly 11 million of them shared, were counted by a later analysis. TCRdb's copy holds only in-frame clones and misses some; the assay was immunoSEQ multiplex PCR. For V, J and clone size, that table is used; D and trimming come from the DNA. Here the sample spans 100,000 or so clones, roughly an eighth being singletons.

The sample consisted of PBMCs. The sequence was obtained from a man aged 40-49 years in good health and CMV-seropositive. The J gene is TRBJ2-5, the V gene TRBV1; TRBD2, the D gene given by the table, was not confirmed from the DNA. TRBV1 is tagged as a pseudogene. CDR3 amino acids: CTSSQRSSLARSSETQYF. DNA for the CDR3: TGCACCAGCAGCCAGAGGTCGTCTCTAGCGAGGAGCTCTGAGACCCAGTACTTC.